Here is one T cell receptor (beta chain) with its context. Its antigen is undetermined. Noted treatment: 15 to 20 received Ad26.COV2.S at low or high dose, single or two shots; 5 received placebo; per-sample allocation not given. Sampling took place 63 days after the first vaccine or placebo injection. Vaccination employed an Ad26 vector expressing the Wuhan-strain SARS-CoV-2 spike. The entry originates in a study of Ad26.COV2.S vaccination and SARS-CoV-2 variants. General observations from the study: Total T cell responses, in the TCR breadth and depth analyses, may have been underestimated. With respect to non-spike TCR breadth, vaccine and placebo recipients were similar.

The method was immunoSEQ multiplex PCR; TCRdb's version includes in-frame clones alone and lacks a portion of them. The table shows some 390,000 clones, with approximately 90% occurring only once. This TCR was sampled from a person between 18 and 65 years old who received the Ad26.COV2.S COVID-19 vaccine or a placebo. The material sequenced was peripheral blood, taken in a trial of Ad26.COV2.S vaccine versus placebo.

The CDR3 is CASSAAGTSGEQYF. CDR3 nucleotide sequence: TGTGCCAGCAGCGCAGCGGGAACCTCCGGGGAGCAGTACTTC. This chain connects TRBV9 to TRBJ2-7; 7 nucleotides align to TRBD2. The ends lost 3 bases at V and 7 bases at J; junction bases unmatched: 10. The V gene's germline CDR1 is SGDLS and CDR2 YYNGEE. CDR3 length: 14 amino acids.